This T cell receptor beta chain appears in the sequencing data of a study of blood T cell repertoires in COVID-19. Looked up from germline, CDR1 is MRHNA and CDR2 is SNTAGT. This CDR3 is 16 amino acids long. V trimming: 6 bases; J trimming: 2 bases; junction bases outside the gene matches: 9. Original methodology: Reference gene primers were amplified, and this amplification served to estimate nucleated cell counts. TCRdb's table, derived via immunoSEQ multiplex PCR, lists solely in-frame clones and lacks some. The DNA was the basis for D and trimming; V, J and clone size are from that table. Among about 200,000 clones, about nine tenths were seen once, and the ten largest hold 3.5% to 5%.

The sequence was obtained from a man in his fifties with acute or convalescent COVID-19. Sequenced material: peripheral blood. This sequence joins TRBV6-4 and TRBJ2-3; 9 nucleotides agree with TRBD2. For the CDR3, the DNA is TGTGCCAGCAGCCCCGGGGCTAGCGGGGCCACAGATACGCAGTATTTT. Its protein product is CASSPGASGATDTQYF.